This TCR beta chain is from a study of blood T cell repertoires in COVID-19. As for the study in general: Sources were T cells, B-cell-depleted T cells, or PBMCs; the material itself was cDNA or gDNA.

CDR3 length equals 16 residues. The germline V gene has CDR1 MGHDK and CDR2 SYGVNS. V was pared by 4 bases and J by 2 bases, with 8 bases of the junction left unmatched. Generated by immunoSEQ multiplex PCR, the TCRdb table keeps only in-frame clones and is missing some. The sample has 95,000 to 110,000 clones; roughly 90% are singletons. The material sequenced was peripheral blood. The genes are TRBV25-1 and TRBJ1-2, with 9 bases fitting TRBD1. The receptor comes from a woman in her sixties with acute or convalescent COVID-19. The DNA for the CDR3 is TGTGCCAGCAGTGCCAGTCCCGGGACAGGGAACTATGGCTACACCTTC. Amino acids: CASSASPGTGNYGYTF.